The 21 T cell receptor beta chains reported below all come from one sample, sequenced in a study of blood T cell repertoires in COVID-19. The data were produced by immunoSEQ multiplex PCR, yet TCRdb's version contains in-frame clones alone and is incomplete. Of a few hundred thousand clones listed, over 75% were seen once; the top ten hold roughly 2%. Sequencing was performed on PBMCs or T cells enriched from blood (not recorded which). Receptors were obtained from a man aged 25-45 years who had recovered from COVID-19.

The chain uses TRBV3-1 (or the pseudogene TRBV3-2) and TRBJ2-6, with D unclear. V lost 1 base and J lost 1, with 11 bases in between. The CDR3 runs to 17 residues. In germline, CDR1 is LGHDT, CDR2 YNNKEL (reference sequence). The CDR3 loop reads CASSQVPTLSGANVLTF. The CDR3 DNA reads as TGTGCCAGCAGCCAAGTTCCTACTCTTTCTGGGGCCAACGTCCTGACTTTC.

The genes are TRBV6-2 or TRBV6-3 and TRBJ1-1; the D gene is possibly TRBD1 (5 bases). Trimming cost V 2 bases and J 7 bases, with 14 bases left between them. Germline values: CDR1 MNHEY, CDR2 SVGEGT. The CDR3 runs 14 residues. The CDR3 sequence: CASSYDVRAYEAFF. CDR3 in DNA: TGTGCCAGCAGTTACGATGTCAGGGCTTATGAAGCTTTCTTT.

The V gene is TRBV7-6, the J gene TRBJ1-3, with D perhaps matching TRBD1 (5 bases). This CDR3 region has 17 residues. Trimming pared 5 bases from V and 0 bases from J, leaving 17 bases between. Germline CDR1 and CDR2: SGHVS and FNYEAQ. The CDR3 coding sequence is TGTGCCAGCAGCCCAAGAAATAGCAGGGCCTCTGGAAACACCATATATTTT. This codes for CASSPRNSRASGNTIYF.

This clone was observed a handful of times. The chain couples TRBV29-1 to TRBJ1-2, with 7 bases fitting TRBD1. This CDR3 comprises 14 residues. The V gene end was trimmed by 6 bases and the J gene end by 3 bases; junction bases not matched to a gene: 10. CDR1 is SQVTM and CDR2 is ANQGSEA in the germline V gene. CDR3 nucleotide sequence: TGCAGCGTGGCGACAGGGTCCGGAGACTATGGCTACACCTTC. Its translation is CSVATGSGDYGYTF.

This chain joins TRBV18 and TRBJ2-2, with 10 bases lining up with TRBD2. This CDR3 is built from 15 residues. Germline assignment: CDR1 KGHSH and CDR2 LQKENI. J gave up 6 bases and V 3 bases, and 4 bases lay outside the gene matches. The CDR3 sequence is CASSPSSGGAGELFF. In DNA form, the CDR3 reads TGTGCCAGCTCACCGTCTAGCGGGGGAGCCGGGGAGCTGTTTTTT.

The V and J genes are TRBV10-3 and TRBJ2-5, with TRBD1 matching over 10 bases. This CDR3 is 14 amino acids long. Trimming took 3 bases from V and 7 from J; bases not matched to a gene: 5. In germline, CDR1 is ENHRY, CDR2 SYGVKD. The CDR3 loop reads CAISDQDRGGTQYF. The CDR3, as DNA: TGTGCCATCAGTGATCAGGACAGGGGGGGGACCCAGTACTTC.

This chain connects TRBV12-5 to TRBJ2-7, with TRBD1 matching over 9 bases. V trimming: 7 bases; J trimming: 4 bases; junction bases outside the gene matches: 8. The CDR3 has 14 amino acids. Germline V gene data show CDR1 as LGHNT and CDR2 as FRNRAP. The CDR3 bases are TGTGCTAGTGCCCCAAACAGGGGGCGGTACGAGCAGTACTTC. Residues: CASAPNRGRYEQYF.

The genes are TRBV5-1 and TRBJ1-1; D is possibly TRBD1 (6 bases). CDR3 length equals 20 residues. Between the trimmed V and J ends, which lost 1 base and 3 bases, there was a span of 28 bases. The germline V gene has CDR1 SGHRS and CDR2 YFSETQ. CDR3 sequence: CASSLTRTDLGVRVYTEAFF. The DNA for the CDR3 is TGCGCCAGCAGCTTGACCCGGACAGACCTGGGGGTAAGGGTATACACTGAAGCTTTCTTT. The complete variable domain, with remaining parts taken from reference TRBV5-1 and TRBJ1-1, reads KAGVTQTPRYLIKTRGQQVTLSCSPISGHRSVSWYQQTPGQGLQFLFEYFSETQRNKGNFPGRFSGRQFSNSRSEMNVSTLELGDSALYLCASSLTRTDLGVRVYTEAFFGQGTRLTVV.

The chain links TRBV5-1 to TRBJ1-2; 8 bases map to TRBD1. Germline V gives CDR1 SGHRS, CDR2 YFSETQ. Germline trimming cut 4 bases from V and 0 bases from J; bases unmatched to any gene: 5. There are 15 residues in the CDR3. The CDR3 protein is CASSTGGFANYGYTF. The CDR3 region has the DNA TGCGCCAGCAGCACAGGGGGGTTTGCTAACTATGGCTACACCTTC.

The chain has TRBV5-1 and TRBJ1-1; TRBD1 agrees at 7 bases. CDR3 length: 15 residues. The trim removed 0 bases at V and 1 base at J, leaving 3 bases unmatched. Germline V gene sequence: CDR1 SGHRS, CDR2 YFSETQ. The CDR3 DNA sequence: TGCGCCAGCAGCTTGGAGGGACAGCCGAACACTGAAGCTTTCTTT. This sequence encodes CASSLEGQPNTEAFF.

This clone was seen only once. V is TRBV3-1 (or the pseudogene TRBV3-2) and J is TRBJ1-5; D gene uncertain. Trimming removed 2 bases at V and 4 bases at J, with 6 bases between. Germline V gene sequence: CDR1 LGHDT, CDR2 YNNKEL (reference sequence). CDR3 length equals 13 residues. This CDR3 is CASSQPNNQPQHF. The DNA for the CDR3 is TGTGCCAGCAGCCAACCAAATAATCAGCCCCAGCATTTT.

The rearrangement links TRBV18 to TRBJ2-7, with no clear D. The CDR3 extends over 14 amino acids. Germline CDR1 and CDR2: KGHSH and LQKENI. V shed 2 bases and J shed 2 bases, with 10 bases lying between them. CDR3 bases: TGTGCCAGCTCACCATCGGCGAGGACCTACGAGCAGTACTTC. Translated: CASSPSARTYEQYF.

The rearrangement links TRBV6-4 to TRBJ2-7, with TRBD2 as a possible D gene (5 bases). Germline CDR1 MRHNA, CDR2 SNTAGT. The CDR3 is made up of 14 amino acids. The V gene lost 1 base and the J gene lost 7 bases, with 14 bases spanning the gap. The CDR3 DNA reads as TGTGCCAGCAGTGACTTGAGAGGGTTGGAAGAGCAGTACTTC. Translated, it gives CASSDLRGLEEQYF.

The chain has TRBV5-1 and TRBJ1-4; TRBD1 aligns across 7 bases. Per germline, CDR1 SGHRS and CDR2 YFSETQ. V dropped 4 bases and J dropped 2; count of bases not matched to a gene: 5. CDR3 length equals 15 residues. As DNA, the CDR3 is TGCGCCAGCAGCCCACTGACAGGGACTAATGAAAAACTGTTTTTT. Translating gives CASSPLTGTNEKLFF.

On this clone itself: The same CDR3 is also encoded by other DNA sequences in this sample. The rearrangement uses TRBV3-1 (or the pseudogene TRBV3-2) and TRBJ1-2, with 7 bases matching TRBD1. The CDR3 has 14 residues. The germline V gene has CDR1 LGHDT and CDR2 YNNKEL (reference sequence). Unmatched junction bases numbered 6, after V lost 0 bases and J lost 8 bases. In DNA, the CDR3 is TGTGCCAGCAGCCAAGATTACAGGGGAGGAGGCTACACCTTC. Protein product: CASSQDYRGGGYTF.

This rearrangement joins TRBV29-1 to TRBJ2-3; D remains ambiguous. The CDR3 sequence is 14 residues long. With 6 bases removed from V and 0 bases from J, the gap between germline ends came to 13 bases. Germline V gene sequence: CDR1 SQVTM, CDR2 ANQGSEA. The CDR3 protein is CSVSSTMSTDTQYF. In DNA form, the CDR3 reads TGCAGCGTATCAAGCACCATGAGCACAGATACGCAGTATTTT.

This chain connects TRBV14 to TRBJ1-3; D ambiguous. From germline, CDR1 is SGHDN and CDR2 FVKESK. This CDR3 contains 14 residues. With 6 bases removed from V and 4 bases from J, the gap between germline ends came to 13 bases. The CDR3: CASSPRTSGNTIYF. CDR3 bases: TGTGCCAGCAGTCCACGGACTTCCGGAAACACCATATATTTT.

The chain links TRBV5-1 to TRBJ1-2; 7 nucleotides match TRBD1. CDR1 and CDR2 from the germline V gene are SGHRS and YFSETQ. The CDR3 is 16 residues long. V lost 0 bases, J lost 2 bases, and 7 bases stayed unmatched. CDR3 protein: CASSLGTGQNNYGYTF. In DNA form, the CDR3 reads TGCGCCAGCAGCTTGGGTACGGGACAGAACAACTATGGCTACACCTTC. The full variable domain, completed using reference TRBV5-1 and TRBJ1-2, is KAGVTQTPRYLIKTRGQQVTLSCSPISGHRSVSWYQQTPGQGLQFLFEYFSETQRNKGNFPGRFSGRQFSNSRSEMNVSTLELGDSALYLCASSLGTGQNNYGYTFGSGTRLTVV.

J is TRBJ2-3 and V is TRBV12-3 or TRBV12-4; D not certain. The CDR3 contains 11 residues. The V end was cut by 6 bases, the J end by 7 bases, with 8 bases between. CDR3: CASRALNTQYF. The DNA of the CDR3 is TGTGCCAGCAGAGCATTGAATACGCAGTATTTT.

This chain joins TRBV5-1 and TRBJ2-2, with D unresolved. Germline loops: CDR1 SGHRS, CDR2 YFSETQ. V dropped 3 bases and J dropped 1 base, with 10 bases sitting between them. The CDR3 length is 15 residues. The CDR3 here is CASSSVFENTGELFF. CDR3 nucleotide sequence: TGCGCCAGCAGCTCGGTGTTTGAGAACACCGGGGAGCTGTTTTTT.

V is TRBV7-9 and J is TRBJ2-3, with unresolved D. The CDR3 loop spans 14 amino acids. V was cut by 5 bases and J by 4 bases, with 13 bases left in between. Germline CDR1 SEHNR, CDR2 FQNEAQ (reference sequence). The CDR3 DNA reads as TGTGCCAGCAGCGCCGACATCTCGGCAGATACGCAGTATTTT. Translation gives CASSADISADTQYF. The complete variable domain, with remaining parts taken from reference TRBV7-9 and TRBJ2-3, reads DTGVSQNPRHKITKRGQNVTFRCDPISEHNRLYWYRQTLGQGPEFLTYFQNEAQLEKSRLLSDRFSAERPKGSFSTLEIQRTEQGDSAMYLCASSADISADTQYFGPGTRLTVL.